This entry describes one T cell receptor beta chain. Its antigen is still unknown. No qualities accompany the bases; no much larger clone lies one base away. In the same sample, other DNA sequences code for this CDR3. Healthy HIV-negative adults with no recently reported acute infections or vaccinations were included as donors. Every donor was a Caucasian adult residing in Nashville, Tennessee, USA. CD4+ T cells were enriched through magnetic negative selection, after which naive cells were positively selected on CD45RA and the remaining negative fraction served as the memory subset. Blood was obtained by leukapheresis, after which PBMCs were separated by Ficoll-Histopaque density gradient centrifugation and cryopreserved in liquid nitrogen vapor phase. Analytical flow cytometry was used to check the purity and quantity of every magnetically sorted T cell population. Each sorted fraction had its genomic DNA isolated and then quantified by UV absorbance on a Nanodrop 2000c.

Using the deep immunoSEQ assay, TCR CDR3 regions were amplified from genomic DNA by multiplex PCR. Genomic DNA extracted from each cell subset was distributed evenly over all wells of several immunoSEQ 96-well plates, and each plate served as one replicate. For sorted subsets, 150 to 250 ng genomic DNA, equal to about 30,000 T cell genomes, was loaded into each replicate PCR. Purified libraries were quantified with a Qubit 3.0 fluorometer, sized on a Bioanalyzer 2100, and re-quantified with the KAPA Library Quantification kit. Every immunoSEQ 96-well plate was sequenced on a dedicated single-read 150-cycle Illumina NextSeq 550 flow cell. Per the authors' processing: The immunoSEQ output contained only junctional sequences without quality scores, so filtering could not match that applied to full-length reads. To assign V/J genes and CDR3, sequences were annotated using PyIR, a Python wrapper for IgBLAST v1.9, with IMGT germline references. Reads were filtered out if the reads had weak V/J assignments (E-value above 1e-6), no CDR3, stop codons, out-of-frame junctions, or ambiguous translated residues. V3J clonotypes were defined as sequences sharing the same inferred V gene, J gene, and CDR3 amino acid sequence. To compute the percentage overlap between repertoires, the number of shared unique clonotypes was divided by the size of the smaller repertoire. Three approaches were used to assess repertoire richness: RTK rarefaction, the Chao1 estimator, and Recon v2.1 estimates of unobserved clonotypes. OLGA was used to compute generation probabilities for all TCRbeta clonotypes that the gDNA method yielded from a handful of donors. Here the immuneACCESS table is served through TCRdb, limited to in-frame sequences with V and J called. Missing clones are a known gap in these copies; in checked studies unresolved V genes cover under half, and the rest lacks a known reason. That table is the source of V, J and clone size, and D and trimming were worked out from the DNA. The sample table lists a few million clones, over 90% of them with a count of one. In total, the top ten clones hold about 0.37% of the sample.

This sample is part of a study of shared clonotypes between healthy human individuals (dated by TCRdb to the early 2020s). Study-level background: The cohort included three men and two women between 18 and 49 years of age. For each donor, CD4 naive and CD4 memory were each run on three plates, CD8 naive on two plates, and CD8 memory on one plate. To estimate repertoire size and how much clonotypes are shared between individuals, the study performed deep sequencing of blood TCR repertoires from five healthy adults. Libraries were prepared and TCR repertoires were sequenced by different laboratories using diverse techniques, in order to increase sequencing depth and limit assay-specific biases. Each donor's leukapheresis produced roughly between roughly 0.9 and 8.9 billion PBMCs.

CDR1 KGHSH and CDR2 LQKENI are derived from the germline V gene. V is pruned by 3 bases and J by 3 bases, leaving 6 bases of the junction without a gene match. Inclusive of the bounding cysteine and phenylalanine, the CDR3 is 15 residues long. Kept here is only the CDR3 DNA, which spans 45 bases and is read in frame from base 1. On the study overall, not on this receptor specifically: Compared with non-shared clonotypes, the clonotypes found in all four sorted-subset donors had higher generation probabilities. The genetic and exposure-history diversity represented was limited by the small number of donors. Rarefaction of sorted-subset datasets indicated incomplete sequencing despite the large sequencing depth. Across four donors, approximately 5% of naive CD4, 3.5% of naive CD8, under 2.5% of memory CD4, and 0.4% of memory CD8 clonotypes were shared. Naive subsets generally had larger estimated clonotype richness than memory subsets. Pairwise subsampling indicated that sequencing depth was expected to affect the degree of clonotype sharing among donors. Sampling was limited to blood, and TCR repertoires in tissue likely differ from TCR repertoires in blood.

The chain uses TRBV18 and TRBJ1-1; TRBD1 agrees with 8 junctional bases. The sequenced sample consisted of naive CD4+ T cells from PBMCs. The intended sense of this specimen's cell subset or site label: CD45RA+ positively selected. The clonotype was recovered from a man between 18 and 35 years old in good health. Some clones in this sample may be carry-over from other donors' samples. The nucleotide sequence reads TGTGCCAGCTCACCGAGGACAGGGAGGGACACTGAAGCTTTCTTT. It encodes CASSPRTGRDTEAFF. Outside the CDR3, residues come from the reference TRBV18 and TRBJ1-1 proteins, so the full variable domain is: NAGVMQNPRHLVRRRGQEARLRCSPMKGHSHVYWYRQLPEEGLKFMVYLQKENIIDESGMPKERFSAEFPKEGPSILRIQQVVRGDSAAYFCASSPRTGRDTEAFFGQGTRLTVV.